These 20 T cell receptor beta chains came from one sample sequenced in a study of T cell repertoires in cytomegalovirus infection (dated by TCRdb to about 2019). Sequencing took place on an Illumina HiSeq 1500. TCRdb applied fastp at Q25 and MiXCR to the public reads, then kept only in-frame beta chains. When rows share a CDR3 protein, they turn into one entry using the most common DNA and genes. The sample has about 830,000 distinct CDR3 sequences on record, around a third of them singletons. Of the sample, 9.5% to 15% falls within the top ten clones. These TCRs' antigens remain unknown. The treatment or condition label here, explained by the study, means: in vitro stimulation with specific CMV peptide epitopes to enrich CMV-specific T cells. The specimen comprised cultured CD8+ T cells from PBMCs, sampled from culture after CMV antigen stimulation. These receptor sequences come from a human donor in good health (CMV status not recorded). Some clones in this sample may be carry-over from other donors' samples.

This clonotype appeared many times. The chain is built from TRBV4-2 and TRBJ1-3; 7 bases map to TRBD1. The CDR3 loop spans 16 amino acids. Germline V gene sequence: CDR1 LGHNA, CDR2 YNFKEQ. J was trimmed by 4 bases and V by 0 bases; bases with no gene match: 6. CDR3 nucleotide sequence: TGTGCCAGCAGCCAAGACGAGGGGGCGAGGGGAAACACCATATATTTT. The encoded protein is CASSQDEGARGNTIYF.

This chain connects TRBV10-3 to TRBJ1-1; the D gene is possibly TRBD1 (6 bases). Germline CDR1 is ENHRY and CDR2 is SYGVKD. The CDR3 covers 13 residues. V dropped 3 bases and J dropped 4 bases, with 9 bases sitting between them. Here the CDR3 DNA reads TGTGCCATCAGTGATGGGGGCGGCACTGAAGCTTTCTTT. It codes for CAISDGGGTEAFF.

DNA for the CDR3: TGTGCCAGCAGCCAAGAAGTGGCAGATCACTATGGCTACACCTTC. Amino acids: CASSQEVADHYGYTF. This chain connects TRBV14 to TRBJ1-2; D is unresolved. This CDR3 is built from 15 residues. Germline V gene lookup returns CDR1 SGHDN and CDR2 FVKESK. V lost 0 bases and J lost 3, with 11 bases in between.

This clonotype was seen a handful of times. The chain joins TRBV11-2 to TRBJ2-7; 9 bases match TRBD2. Germline loops: CDR1 SGHAT, CDR2 FQNNGV. This CDR3 has 16 residues. V lost 2 bases and J lost 0; bases outside the gene matches: 5. The CDR3 spells CASSLFVAGDSYEQYF. As DNA, the CDR3 is TGTGCCAGCAGCTTATTTGTAGCGGGGGACTCCTACGAGCAGTACTTC. The variable domain in full, completed from reference TRBV11-2 and TRBJ2-7, reads EAGVAQSPRYKIIEKRQSVAFWCNPISGHATLYWYQQILGQGPKLLIQFQNNGVVDDSQLPKDRFSAERLKGVDSTLKIQPAKLEDSAVYLCASSLFVAGDSYEQYFGPGTRLTVT.

The chain carries TRBV5-4 and TRBJ2-6; 9 nucleotides match TRBD1. Germline CDR1 is SGHNT and CDR2 is YYREEE (reference sequence). The V and J ends lost 0 bases and 0 bases, in that order; junction bases with no gene match: 7. This CDR3 comprises 19 residues. The CDR3 region has the DNA TGTGCCAGCAGCTTGGGGGCCCGGGACAGGGCCTCTGGGGCCAACGTCCTGACTTTC. Translating it yields CASSLGARDRASGANVLTF.

This clonotype was found a few times. The chain carries TRBV12-5 and TRBJ2-1; TRBD2 is a possible D gene (6 bases). The CDR3 is 13 amino acids. Trimming left V 4 bases short and J 7 bases short, with 11 bases between. Germline V gene data show CDR1 as LGHNT and CDR2 as FRNRAP. CDR3 sequence reads: CASGSGDGNEQFF. As DNA, the CDR3 is TGTGCTAGTGGTTCGGGGGACGGAAATGAGCAGTTCTTC.

The chain joins TRBV7-9 to TRBJ1-1; D not resolved. Deletions cut 4 bases from V and 6 bases from J, with 12 bases between. Per germline, CDR1 SEHNR and CDR2 FQNEAQ (reference sequence). The CDR3 has 13 amino acids. The CDR3 loop is CASSSSTNAEAFF. In nucleotides, the CDR3 is TGTGCCAGCAGCTCCTCTACAAACGCTGAAGCTTTCTTT.

The rearrangement joins TRBV5-6 to TRBJ2-7; no clear D. Trimming took off 0 bases at V and 4 bases at J, with 11 bases between the two ends. The CDR3 length is 14 residues. CDR1 and CDR2 (germline): SGHDT, YYEEEE. Here the CDR3 reads CASSLGWGPYEQYV. DNA of the CDR3: TGTGCCAGCAGCTTGGGATGGGGTCCATACGAGCAGTACGTC.

V is TRBV24-1 and J is TRBJ1-3; D might be TRBD1 (5 bases). The germline CDR1 and CDR2 sequences are KGHDR and SFDVKD. V was shortened by 5 bases and J by 3 bases, with 19 bases between the two germline ends. There are 17 residues in the CDR3. The CDR3 sequence: CATSASPWGENGNTIYF. The DNA of the CDR3 is TGTGCCACCAGTGCCTCTCCGTGGGGGGAAAATGGAAACACCATATATTTT.

The rearrangement uses TRBV14 and TRBJ1-6, with D possibly matching TRBD1 (6 bases). V lost 1 base to trimming and J lost 9 bases, with 16 bases between them. The length of the CDR3 is 16 residues. CDR1 is SGHDN and CDR2 is FVKESK in the germline V gene. The chain's CDR3 is CASSQGWGAFGSPLHF. The CDR3 DNA follows: TGTGCCAGCAGCCAAGGATGGGGGGCATTTGGTTCACCCCTCCACTTT.

J is TRBJ2-7 and V is TRBV7-9; D uncertain. CDR3 length: 13 residues. Trimming took 0 bases from V and 6 from J, leaving 9 bases between them. Germline V gene data show CDR1 as SEHNR and CDR2 as FQNEAQ (reference sequence). The CDR3, as DNA: TGTGCCAGCAGCTTAGCGCACCCCAGCGAGCAGTACTTC. Translating it yields CASSLAHPSEQYF.

The J gene is TRBJ2-7, the V gene TRBV6-6, with 8 bases aligning to TRBD2. The CDR3 totals 16 residues. Germline values: CDR1 MNHNY, CDR2 SVGAGI (reference sequence). Trimming at V came to 2 bases and at J to 0 bases, leaving 6 bases not matched to a gene. The CDR3, as DNA: TGTGCCAGCAGTTACCTAGCGGGCCCAAGCTCCTACGAGCAGTACGTC. The encoded protein is CASSYLAGPSSYEQYV.

About this clonotype itself: One end of the junction is discordant with germline, which a read error may explain. The chain combines TRBV4-1 with TRBJ2-1, with TRBD1 as a possible D gene (6 bases). The V gene's germline CDR1 is MGHRA and CDR2 YSYEKL. This CDR3 region has 14 residues. In DNA form, the CDR3 reads TGCGCCAGCAGCCAAATCGGGACATACAATGAGCAGTTGTTC. It yields the protein CASSQIGTYNEQLF.

The chain employs TRBV4-2 and TRBJ1-4; D may be TRBD1 (5 bases). CDR1 and CDR2 from the germline V gene are LGHNA and YNFKEQ. V lost 4 bases and J lost 7, with 16 bases in between. This CDR3 region has 15 residues. The CDR3 nucleotides are TGTGCCAGCAGCCCGGGGGGGGTTGTTCGTGAAAAACTGTTTTTT. Its protein is CASSPGGVVREKLFF.

This clonotype was detected ten times or more. One junction end disagrees with the germline gene, perhaps due to a read error. The rearrangement uses TRBV27 and TRBJ1-1; no definite D call. Germline V gives CDR1 MNHEY, CDR2 SMNVEV (reference sequence). This CDR3 has 13 residues. CDR3 sequence reads: CASSLSLGTEAFF. As DNA, the CDR3 is TGTGCCAGCAGCTTATCGCTGGGCACTGAAGCTTTCTTT.

V is TRBV6-6 and J is TRBJ2-1; D might be TRBD1 (6 bases). There are 18 residues in the CDR3. V gave up 5 bases and J gave up 4 bases, with 24 bases separating them. Germline V gene sequence: CDR1 MNHNY, CDR2 SVGAGI (reference sequence). Here the CDR3 DNA reads TGTGCCAGCAGTCACCTCCTACCGGATACAGGGTCGTACAATGAGCAGTTCTTC. It codes for CASSHLLPDTGSYNEQFF.

In nucleotides, the CDR3 is TGTGCCAGCAGCTTTGCCAAGGGGTCGGATCAGCCCCAGCATTTT. Protein product: CASSFAKGSDQPQHF. The chain combines TRBV7-4 with TRBJ1-5, with D possibly matching TRBD1 (5 bases). The CDR3 is 15 amino acids. V was trimmed by 3 bases and J by 5 bases, leaving 14 bases between them. The germline gives CDR1 SGHVT, CDR2 SQSDAQ.

This clonotype was detected many times. The CDR3, as DNA: TGTGCCAGCAGCCCCCGGGACAGGGGGTCCAATCAGCCCCAGCATTTT. This encodes CASSPRDRGSNQPQHF. This chain connects TRBV7-2 to TRBJ1-5, with 11 bases fitting TRBD1. Germline CDR1 SGHTA, CDR2 FQGNSA. This CDR3 region has 16 residues. V lost 5 bases, J lost 3 bases, and 6 bases stayed unmatched.

The chain uses TRBV29-1 and TRBJ2-7, with D possibly TRBD1 on 6 matching bases. V lost 7 bases and J 3 bases, leaving 13 bases between the germline ends. This CDR3 contains 12 residues. Looked up from germline, CDR1 is SQVTM and CDR2 is ANQGSEA. The CDR3 DNA follows: TGCAGCGCCGTATTAGGGGGCTACGAGCAGTACTTC. It encodes CSAVLGGYEQYF.

The gene calls are TRBV7-9 and TRBJ2-7; D not resolved. This CDR3 spans 12 amino acids. Looked up from germline, CDR1 is SEHNR and CDR2 is FQNEAQ (reference sequence). Deletions cut 5 bases from V and 2 bases from J, with 7 bases between. CDR3 sequence: CASSGEAYEQYV. In DNA, the CDR3 is TGTGCCAGCAGCGGAGAAGCCTACGAGCAGTACGTC.